This record covers a single T cell receptor beta chain. In this sample, this clone turned up once. No cognate antigen has been identified for it. No quality values exist for individual bases; no much larger clone is one base distant. Reading from cysteine to phenylalanine, the CDR3 counts 15 amino acids. Just the 45-base CDR3 DNA is kept, in frame starting at base 1. Compared with germline, V lacks 9 bases and J lacks 4 bases; bases without a gene match: 10. The germline V gene gives CDR1 as SNHLY and CDR2 as FYNNEI. TCRbeta CDR3 regions were amplified from genomic DNA by means of the immunoSEQ Assay, a bias-controlled multiplex PCR. The source study handled its data this way. Within the assay, amplification of reference gene primers was used to estimate how many nucleated cells each sample contained. To quantify the absolute abundance of each unique TCRbeta CDR3 rearrangement, sequence reads were collapsed and filtered. For each sample, productive Simpson clonality was calculated as the square root of Simpson's diversity index across productive rearrangements. In its TCRdb copy, this immuneACCESS table keeps in-frame sequences only and misses some clones. Where compared with another copy, unresolved V genes explain less than half of these, and the others have no known cause. Clone size and V and J calls were adopted from that table, with D and trimming inferred from the DNA. This sample is represented by over 85,000 clones; 84% of them were singletons. The ten biggest clones cover around 25% of the sample.

Collaborating institutions collected whole blood in K2EDTA tubes following their own protocols. For TCRbeta analysis, collaborators shipped samples in one of three forms: frozen whole blood, isolated PBMCs, or DNA extracted from either of those sample types. This sample is drawn from a study of blood T cell repertoires in COVID-19 (dated by TCRdb to about 2020). Turning to the overall study: Collaborator samples came from the United States, Italy and Spain and covered acute and convalescent phases of COVID-19. The sample metadata nearly always contained a de-identified subject ID, COVID-19 status, age in years and sex. Deeply sampled blood TCRbeta repertoires from subjects exposed to, actively infected with, or recovered from COVID-19 were included in the dataset. The repertoires were made available in a free public database intended to serve as a resource for research on the immune response to SARS-CoV-2. HLA class I and class II types, where available, came from metadata supplied by the sample provider rather than from assay-based typing. The samples were drawn from two sources: the first 160 participants of the ongoing ImmuneRACE study, and 1,200 or so subjects contributed by 6 global collaborators. The material from the prospective study consisted of cDNA or gDNA derived from T cells, B-cell-depleted T cells, or PBMCs.

Here is what the overall study found, with its caveats: Clinical and demographic metadata were provided uncurated, with the amount varying by source and participant.

Sequenced sample: peripheral blood. The sequence was obtained from a man in his fifties or sixties with acute or convalescent COVID-19. The chain is encoded by TRBV2 joined to TRBJ2-3; TRBD1 matches 10 bases in the middle. The nucleotide sequence reads as follows: TGTGCCAGTTTTCAGGACAGGGGGGTCCCAGATACGCAGTATTTT. It translates as CASFQDRGVPDTQYF.